These 18 T cell receptor beta chains came from one sample sequenced in a study of T cell responses to AZD1222 COVID-19 vaccine. The protocol was immunoSEQ multiplex PCR, while the TCRdb copy is restricted to in-frame clones and leaves out a portion. Of roughly 180,000 clones in the sample, 90% were seen once. Sample: peripheral blood, taken on day 0 of AZD1222 vaccination. The receptors originated from an adult in good health.

The CDR3 loop reads CASSLSRIETQYF. The DNA for the CDR3 is TGTGCCAGCAGCTTATCTCGGATAGAGACCCAGTACTTC. This sequence joins TRBV11-2 and TRBJ2-5; no reliable D call. This CDR3 comprises 13 residues. Germline loops: CDR1 SGHAT, CDR2 FQNNGV. V lost 2 bases and J lost 4, with 8 bases in between. The whole variable domain, filled in from reference TRBV11-2 and TRBJ2-5, reads EAGVAQSPRYKIIEKRQSVAFWCNPISGHATLYWYQQILGQGPKLLIQFQNNGVVDDSQLPKDRFSAERLKGVDSTLKIQPAKLEDSAVYLCASSLSRIETQYFGPGTRLLVL.

This clone was seen only a few times. This chain links TRBV9 with TRBJ1-2; TRBD1 agrees at 8 bases. Germline CDR1 is SGDLS and CDR2 is YYNGEE. The CDR3 runs to 14 residues. V gave up 3 bases and J gave up 2 bases; unmatched junction bases: 3. CDR3 nucleotides: TGTGCCAGCAGCGCAAGACAGGGGAACTATGGCTACACCTTC. Translating gives CASSARQGNYGYTF.

The chain recombines TRBV5-5 with TRBJ1-4; the D gene is possibly TRBD1 (6 bases). Trimming removed 1 base at V and 8 bases at J, with 15 bases between. There are 15 residues in the CDR3. CDR1 is SGHKS and CDR2 is YYEKEE in the germline V gene (reference sequence). CDR3 DNA: TGTGCCAGCAGCTTGTATCAGGGGCAGGGGGAAAAACTGTTTTTT. It translates to CASSLYQGQGEKLFF.

Turning to this clone: Within the sample, other DNA sequences also encode this same CDR3. This sequence joins TRBV7-2 and TRBJ2-7; a weak D match, TRBD1 (5 bases). Trimming pared 4 bases from V and 2 bases from J, leaving 6 bases between. Germline V lookup: CDR1 SGHTA, CDR2 FQGNSA. CDR3 size: 12 residues. CDR3 nucleotide sequence: TGTGCCAGCAGCTCAGGGCCCTACGAGCAGTACTTC. The encoded protein is CASSSGPYEQYF.

This clone has a single count. V gene TRBV18 combines with J gene TRBJ1-5; the match to TRBD1 covers 11 bases. V gave up 6 bases and J gave up 2 bases; unmatched junction bases: 18. The CDR3 contains 20 residues. From germline, CDR1 is KGHSH and CDR2 LQKENI. The CDR3 sequence is CASSPGAWTGGSSGNQPQHF. CDR3 DNA sequence: TGTGCCAGCTCCCCCGGGGCATGGACAGGGGGCTCCTCGGGCAATCAGCCCCAGCATTTT.

The chain's CDR3 is CASSLGEQYF. The CDR3 DNA follows: TGTGCCAGCAGTCTGGGCGAGCAGTACTTC. The rearrangement links TRBV25-1 to TRBJ2-7; D is undetermined. Trimming pared 5 bases from V and 6 bases from J, leaving 5 bases between. From germline, CDR1 is MGHDK and CDR2 SYGVNS. The CDR3 totals 10 residues.

This rearrangement joins TRBV3-1 (or the pseudogene TRBV3-2) to TRBJ2-1, with 12 positions matching TRBD2. With 8 bases clipped from V and 6 bases from J, the junction kept 26 bases outside the gene matches. This CDR3 has 21 residues. Germline lookup yields CDR1 LGHDT and CDR2 YNNKEL (reference sequence). The CDR3 nucleotides read TGTGCCAGCCCCCGCAGGGGGACCATCCAACCTAGCGGGGGGGCCCCCAATGAGCAGTTCTTC. This codes for CASPRRGTIQPSGGAPNEQFF.

The chain joins TRBV2 to TRBJ1-5, with D perhaps TRBD1 (5 bases). This CDR3 contains 12 residues. V shed 3 bases and J shed 14 bases, with 14 bases lying between them. CDR1 is SNHLY, CDR2 FYNNEI, per germline. CDR3 DNA sequence: TGTGCCAGCAGTGATGACAGCCTATTCGAGCATTTT. It encodes CASSDDSLFEHF.

This chain links TRBV7-3 with TRBJ1-1, with 7 bases lining up with TRBD1. The V segment lost 0 bases and the J segment 4 bases; nucleotides outside the gene matches: 5. The CDR3 sequence is 15 residues long. The germline V gene encodes CDR1 SGHTA and CDR2 FQGTGA. The DNA of the CDR3 is TGTGCCAGCAGCTTAACTGGACAGGCGGGCACTGAAGCTTTCTTT. Protein sequence: CASSLTGQAGTEAFF.

The chain is built from TRBV7-2 and TRBJ2-2, with 7 bases matching TRBD1. The CDR3 length is 15 residues. Per germline, CDR1 SGHTA and CDR2 FQGNSA. V lost 7 bases, J lost 4 bases, and 9 bases stayed unmatched. CDR3 in amino acids: CASNDRAVSTGELFF. The DNA for the CDR3 is TGTGCCAGCAATGACAGGGCAGTGAGCACCGGGGAGCTGTTTTTT.

The V call is TRBV10-2, the J call TRBJ2-2; TRBD1 might be the D (5 bases). CDR1 is WSHSY, CDR2 SAAADI, per germline. The CDR3 sequence is 16 residues long. Trimming took 0 bases from V and 0 from J, leaving 8 bases between them. The CDR3, as DNA: TGCGCCAGCAGTGAGTCGAGGACACCGAACACCGGGGAGCTGTTTTTT. It is translated as CASSESRTPNTGELFF.

This sequence joins TRBV6-6 and TRBJ1-6; a possible D gene is TRBD1 (5 bases). The CDR3 has 17 residues. CDR1 is MNHNY, CDR2 SVGAGI, per germline (reference sequence). Trimming took off 5 bases at V and 0 bases at J, with 14 bases between the two ends. CDR3 protein: CASSPIGGTSYNSPLHF. The CDR3 nucleotides are TGTGCCAGCAGTCCTATCGGGGGTACCTCCTATAATTCACCCCTCCACTTT.

This clone was recorded many times. The chain is built from TRBV13 and TRBJ2-5, with 8 bases that match TRBD1. This CDR3 is built from 15 residues. Germline-derived CDR1 and CDR2 are PRHDT and FYEKMQ (reference sequence). V shed 8 bases, J shed 5 bases, and the junction held 13 bases outside the gene matches. The CDR3 loop reads CASAKSDRAAETQYF. CDR3 bases: TGTGCCAGCGCCAAATCGGACAGGGCGGCGGAGACCCAGTACTTC.

V is TRBV12-3 or TRBV12-4 and J is TRBJ2-1; D call uncertain. V lost 0 bases and J 9 bases, leaving 9 bases between the germline ends. The CDR3 runs to 13 residues. The CDR3 DNA reads as TGTGCCAGCAGTTTAGCGGGGATAGGTGAGCAGTTCTTC. Protein product: CASSLAGIGEQFF.

This clone appeared a single time. This rearrangement joins TRBV12-3 or TRBV12-4 to TRBJ2-7; 8 nucleotides match TRBD2. CDR3 length: 13 amino acids. Trimming removed 5 bases from V and 7 bases from J; junction bases left unmatched: 7. The chain's CDR3 is CASSLGPGGEQYF. In DNA form, the CDR3 reads TGTGCCAGCAGTCTAGGCCCGGGAGGGGAGCAGTACTTC.

This chain joins TRBV27 and TRBJ1-2; 7 bases match TRBD1. Germline-derived CDR1 and CDR2 are MNHEY and SMNVEV (reference sequence). V lost 4 bases, J lost 5 bases, and 16 bases stayed unmatched. This CDR3 region has 17 residues. DNA of the CDR3: TGTGCCAGCAGTTCAGGGGGGGCGCGGGGCCTTACATATGGCTACACCTTC. Translating gives CASSSGGARGLTYGYTF.

The chain joins TRBV27 to TRBJ1-5, with D unclear. The ends were cut back, 2 bases at V and 7 bases at J, with 3 bases in the middle. This CDR3 comprises 11 residues. The V gene's germline CDR1 is MNHEY and CDR2 SMNVEV (reference sequence). The CDR3 protein is CASSLVQPQHF. DNA for the CDR3: TGTGCCAGCAGTTTAGTGCAGCCCCAGCATTTT.

The chain joins TRBV19 to TRBJ1-1; unclear D gene. CDR3 length: 15 amino acids. V was pared by 5 bases and J by 2 bases, with 15 bases between. CDR1 and CDR2 (germline): LNHDA, SQIVND (reference sequence). DNA of the CDR3: TGTGCCAGTAGTTATCTGGGAGGGAGTAACACTGAAGCTTTCTTT. Its protein product is CASSYLGGSNTEAFF.